This TCR beta chain was documented in a study of PD-1 blockade in mismatch repair-deficient tumors. The data were produced by immunoSEQ multiplex PCR, yet TCRdb's version contains in-frame clones alone and is incomplete. The table has over 15,000 clones, approximately 83% seen once. The CDR3 consists of 16 residues. V shed 7 bases, J shed 4 bases, and the junction held 10 bases outside the gene matches. Per germline, CDR1 SGDLS and CDR2 YYNGEE. PCR or immunohistochemistry showed mismatch repair deficiency in every enrolled patient. Sequencing used PBMCs, obtained 4 weeks after starting pembrolizumab. This rearrangement joins TRBV9 to TRBJ2-3; 12 bases are a match to TRBD2. The receptor's source is an adult with mismatch repair-deficient cancer. This CDR3 reads CASASGRASLADTQYF. CDR3 nucleotides: TGTGCCAGCGCTAGCGGGAGGGCCTCGCTTGCAGATACGCAGTATTTT.